Each of the 21 T cell receptor beta chains below was sequenced from the same sample in a study of sequential checkpoint blockade in melanoma. Treatment defined: randomized to nivolumab then ipilimumab (arm A) or the reverse (arm B). Assay used: immunoSEQ multiplex PCR; TCRdb lists only in-frame clones, some missing. The sample has around 30,000 clones; roughly 84% are singletons. The source material was CD8+ T cells sorted from blood (inferred from file names), sampled from a patient given nivolumab and ipilimumab in sequence. The receptors derive from a human donor with melanoma.

The chain is built from TRBV5-1 and TRBJ1-1, with 8 bases matching TRBD1. V shed 5 bases and J 7 bases; nucleotides not matched to a gene: 4. The CDR3 length is 12 residues. Germline CDR1 reads SGHRS; CDR2 reads YFSETQ. CDR3 coding DNA: TGCGCCAGCAGTTGGACAGGGCATGAAGCTTTCTTT. Amino acid sequence: CASSWTGHEAFF.

The CDR3 coding sequence is TGCGCCAGCAGCCCCGGACAGGGGGTTTATAACTATGGCTACACCTTC. Its protein is CASSPGQGVYNYGYTF. This chain links TRBV5-1 with TRBJ1-2, with 10 bases matching TRBD1. The junction had 7 bases not matched to a gene; V was cut back by 4 bases and J by 1 base. Germline V CDR1 and CDR2: SGHRS, YFSETQ. The CDR3 has 16 residues.

This clone is a singleton in its sample. The CDR3 DNA sequence: TGTGCCAGCAGTTGGGTACCCAAGGACAGTGAGCAGTTCTTC. This gives the protein CASSWVPKDSEQFF. This chain links TRBV28 with TRBJ2-1; a possible D gene is TRBD1 (6 bases). The germline V gene has CDR1 MDHEN and CDR2 SYDVKM. CDR3 length equals 14 residues. Trimming pared 4 bases from V and 9 bases from J, leaving 16 bases between.

This clone has only a few counts. The chain links TRBV5-6 to TRBJ2-1, with D unresolved. CDR1 and CDR2 from the germline V gene are SGHDT and YYEEEE. Trimming stripped 4 bases from V and 8 bases from J, with 10 bases between. The CDR3 extends over 12 amino acids. The CDR3 DNA reads as TGTGCCAGCAGCCAAGTGGCCCATGAGCAGTTCTTC. Translating it yields CASSQVAHEQFF.

This clone was seen a few times. The chain carries TRBV5-6 and TRBJ1-5, with a weak D call TRBD1 (6 bases). In germline, CDR1 is SGHDT, CDR2 YYEEEE. The CDR3 has 15 amino acids. Trimming took 6 bases from V and 2 from J, leaving 15 bases between them. The CDR3 coding sequence is TGTGCCAGCACCTCCTGGGGGCTGGGCAATCAGCCCCAGCATTTT. As protein: CASTSWGLGNQPQHF.

The chain joins TRBV7-3 to TRBJ2-5, with 8 bases that match TRBD2. TRBJ2-7 matches the DNA end more closely, so the J call is doubtful. Germline V gene data show CDR1 as SGHTA and CDR2 as FQGTGA. This CDR3 has 15 amino acids. The CDR3 sequence is CASSLIAGRTYEQYF. The DNA for the CDR3 is TGTGCCAGCAGCTTAATAGCGGGACGCACCTACGAGCAGTACTTC.

CDR3 amino acids: CASRAGTSPSREQYF. The CDR3, as DNA: TGTGCCAGCAGGGCCGGGACTAGCCCTTCGCGGGAGCAGTACTTC. This sequence joins TRBV2 and TRBJ2-5, with TRBD2 identical over 9 bases. The CDR3 has 15 amino acids. Germline assignment: CDR1 SNHLY and CDR2 FYNNEI. With 6 bases clipped from V and 11 bases from J, the junction kept 16 bases outside the gene matches.

The chain couples TRBV18 to TRBJ1-5; possible D gene TRBD1, 5 bases. The CDR3 sequence is 14 residues long. V was trimmed by 2 bases and J by 5 bases, leaving 10 bases between them. The germline gives CDR1 KGHSH, CDR2 LQKENI. This chain's CDR3 is CASSPRQSDQPQHF. CDR3 sequence (DNA): TGTGCCAGCTCACCAAGACAGTCCGATCAGCCCCAGCATTTT.

The genes are TRBV2 and TRBJ2-3, with 12 bases identical to TRBD2. From germline, CDR1 is SNHLY and CDR2 FYNNEI. The CDR3 is made up of 18 amino acids. With 5 bases clipped from V and 6 bases from J, the junction kept 15 bases outside the gene matches. The CDR3, as DNA: TGTGCCAGCAGTCAGGGGACTAGCGGGTTGGTCTTTGGCGATACGCAGTATTTT. It codes for CASSQGTSGLVFGDTQYF.

The rearrangement joins TRBV5-6 to TRBJ2-3; 8 nucleotides agree with TRBD2. Germline CDR1 reads SGHDT; CDR2 reads YYEEEE. After removal of 4 bases from V and 1 base from J, the junction contained 8 bases not matched to a gene. This CDR3 has 16 amino acids. DNA for the CDR3: TGTGCCAGCAGCCCCCTAGGGCGGGGGGGCACAGATACGCAGTATTTT. Protein: CASSPLGRGGTDTQYF.

The CDR3 coding sequence is TGTGCCACCAGCAGAGATGCAGGGGCCTACGAGCAGTACTTC. It yields the protein CATSRDAGAYEQYF. The chain recombines TRBV15 with TRBJ2-7; a possible D gene is TRBD1 (6 bases). Per the germline V gene, CDR1 is LNHNV and CDR2 is YYDKDF (reference sequence). Trimming pared 0 bases from V and 2 bases from J, leaving 8 bases between. CDR3 size: 14 residues.

This clone was counted only a few times. V gene TRBV6-5 combines with J gene TRBJ1-5; D gene unclear. Trimming took 6 bases from V and 6 from J, leaving 15 bases between them. From germline, CDR1 is MNHEY and CDR2 SVGAGI. This CDR3 is 14 amino acids long. The CDR3: CASSQTWESQPQHF. The CDR3 DNA sequence: TGTGCCAGCAGCCAAACATGGGAGAGTCAGCCCCAGCATTTT.

This rearrangement joins TRBV4-2 to TRBJ2-3, with 7 bases that match TRBD1. CDR3 length: 17 amino acids. From germline, CDR1 is LGHNA and CDR2 YNFKEQ. With V trimmed by 3 bases and J by 4 bases, 13 bases remained unmatched. The DNA for the CDR3 is TGTGCCAGCAGCCACCCGGACCAGGGGGATGTAGCAGATACGCAGTATTTT. This codes for CASSHPDQGDVADTQYF.

The rearrangement uses TRBV6-5 and TRBJ1-5, with 9 bases that match TRBD1. V lost 10 bases, J lost 4 bases, and 11 bases stayed unmatched. Per germline, CDR1 MNHEY and CDR2 SVGAGI. The CDR3 length is 15 residues. The CDR3 region is CATKQGADRNQPQHF. The CDR3, as DNA: TGTGCCACCAAACAGGGGGCCGATCGGAATCAGCCCCAGCATTTT.

J is TRBJ2-1 and V is TRBV7-9, with D unclear. The CDR3 loop spans 12 amino acids. Trimming stripped 4 bases from V and 7 bases from J, with 8 bases between. Germline CDR1 is SEHNR and CDR2 is FQNEAQ (reference sequence). CDR3 in DNA: TGTGCCAGCAGCTCCCAGGTGAATGAGCAGTTCTTC. Its translation: CASSSQVNEQFF.

The J gene is TRBJ1-4, the V gene TRBV4-3; TRBD1 agrees at 10 bases. The trim removed 4 bases at V and 12 bases at J, leaving 11 bases unmatched. CDR3 length: 15 amino acids. CDR1 and CDR2 from the germline V gene are LGHNA and YSLEER. The CDR3 DNA reads TGCGCCAGCAGCCGGGACAGGGGAGTTAGCGGAGAACTGTTTTTT. Protein: CASSRDRGVSGELFF.

By share of the sample, this clone is medium-sized. The chain combines TRBV28 with TRBJ2-7, with 8 bases lining up with TRBD1. The CDR3 sequence is 14 residues long. Per germline, CDR1 MDHEN and CDR2 SYDVKM. With 0 bases clipped from V and 5 bases from J, the junction kept 3 bases outside the gene matches. The CDR3 reads CASSLWRTGNEQYF. Here the CDR3 DNA reads TGTGCCAGCAGTTTATGGAGGACAGGGAACGAGCAGTACTTC.

The V call is TRBV27, the J call TRBJ1-1; D gene uncertain. Trimming removed 3 bases at V and 7 bases at J, with 12 bases between. This CDR3 contains 13 residues. Germline CDR1 is MNHEY and CDR2 is SMNVEV (reference sequence). CDR3 sequence reads: CASSLDLAGEAFF. The CDR3 coding sequence is TGTGCCAGCAGTTTGGACCTGGCGGGTGAAGCTTTCTTT.

The chain uses TRBV5-6 and TRBJ2-7; TRBD2 matches at 8 bases. Per the germline V gene, CDR1 is SGHDT and CDR2 is YYEEEE. Unmatched junction bases numbered 7, after V lost 0 bases and J lost 5 bases. The CDR3 contains 15 residues. Written as DNA, the CDR3 is TGTGCCAGCAGCTTGGTTGGCGGGGGGTCCCACGAGCAGTACTTC. It encodes CASSLVGGGSHEQYF.

The chain combines TRBV30 with TRBJ1-2, with D perhaps TRBD1 (5 bases). The V end lost 2 bases, the J end lost 2 bases, and 9 bases lay between the germline ends. CDR3 length: 13 residues. Per the germline V gene, CDR1 is GTSNPN and CDR2 is SVGIG (reference sequence). As DNA, the CDR3 is TGTGCCTGGAGTCCGGGACTCAACTATGGCTACACCTTC. Amino acid sequence: CAWSPGLNYGYTF.

In its sample, this clone was seen once. This chain links TRBV5-6 with TRBJ2-2, with 10 bases identical to TRBD1. This CDR3 region has 19 residues. With 0 bases clipped from V and 6 bases from J, the junction kept 14 bases outside the gene matches. The germline V gene encodes CDR1 SGHDT and CDR2 YYEEEE. The CDR3 coding sequence is TGTGCCAGCAGCTTGGCTTTGAGGGGACAGGGGAGTGGGCCCGGGGAGCTGTTTTTT. Encoded protein: CASSLALRGQGSGPGELFF.